Sequencing of this T cell receptor beta chain was carried out in a study of T cells in Graves' hyperthyroidism and ophthalmopathy. Study-level results: It was a median roughly 6.5 months before onset that the model predicted ophthalmopathy. Stable hyperthyroidism was told apart from ophthalmopathy by a model built on 13 V-J features.

Notes on this clonotype: The antigen is not known.

J was trimmed by 6 bases and V by 8 bases; bases with no gene match: 6. CDR1 is KGHDR and CDR2 is SFDVKD in the germline V gene. This CDR3 has 13 amino acids. Diagnoses rested on clinical symptoms, serum thyroxine and TRAb, thyroid ultrasound and orbital computed tomography. The source material, RNA transcripts, was used to amplify TCR beta CDR3 regions. HTBI primers were the set used in a first-round RT-PCR of the TCR CDR3. TCRdb called the multiplex PCR reads again in MiXCR, with one record for every CDR3 protein. The sample lists 530,000 or so distinct CDR3 sequences, more than 45% occurring once. The sequenced sample was peripheral blood or thyroid tissue (not recorded which). This receptor was obtained from a woman aged 18-29 years with Graves' hyperthyroidism. The chain uses TRBV24-1 and TRBJ2-3, with 8 bases that match TRBD2. The CDR3 loop reads CATKAGETDTQYF. In DNA, the CDR3 is TGTGCCACCAAAGCGGGAGAGACCGATACGCAGTATTTT.